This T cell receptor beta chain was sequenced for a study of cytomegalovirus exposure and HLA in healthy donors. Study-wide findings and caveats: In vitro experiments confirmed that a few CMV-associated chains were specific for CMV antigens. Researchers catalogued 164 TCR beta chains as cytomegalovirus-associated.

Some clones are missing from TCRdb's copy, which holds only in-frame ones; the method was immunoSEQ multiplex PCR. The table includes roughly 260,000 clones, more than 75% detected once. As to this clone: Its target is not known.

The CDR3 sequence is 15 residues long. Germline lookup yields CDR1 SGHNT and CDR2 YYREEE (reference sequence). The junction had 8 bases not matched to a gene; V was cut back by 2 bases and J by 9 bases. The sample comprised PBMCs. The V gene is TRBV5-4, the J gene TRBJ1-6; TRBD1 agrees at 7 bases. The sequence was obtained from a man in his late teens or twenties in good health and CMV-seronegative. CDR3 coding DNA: TGTGCCAGCAGCTTTTTTGACAGGGATGGTTCACCCCTCCACTTT. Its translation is CASSFFDRDGSPLHF.